The 17 T cell receptor beta chains presented below share a single source sample, sequenced in a study of human thymus T cells. Repertoires were generated with immunoSEQ multiplex PCR, while TCRdb's copy carries only in-frame clones and drops some. Of some 50,000 clones in the sample, roughly 94% are singletons; the top ten hold roughly 0.16%. The sequenced sample was blood. These receptors were obtained from a girl under three years old with a congenital heart defect but otherwise immunologically healthy.

The J gene is TRBJ2-3, the V gene TRBV5-1, with D perhaps given as TRBD1 or TRBD2 (5 bases each). Germline V gene data show CDR1 as SGHRS and CDR2 as YFSETQ. Trimming removed 1 base at V and 8 bases at J, with 17 bases between. The CDR3 totals 15 residues. The chain's CDR3 is CASSLSTGYQGTQYF. The CDR3, as DNA: TGCGCCAGCAGCTTGAGTACGGGGTATCAGGGTACGCAGTATTTT.

The chain has TRBV5-1 and TRBJ2-1, with 15 bases lining up with TRBD2. This CDR3 has 16 residues. The germline V gene encodes CDR1 SGHRS and CDR2 YFSETQ. V gave up 4 bases and J gave up 9 bases; unmatched junction bases: 8. The CDR3 DNA reads TGCGCCAGCAGCATCGGACTAGCGGGAGGGCCGGGTGAGCAGTTCTTC. This gives the protein CASSIGLAGGPGEQFF.

The rearrangement uses TRBV5-6 and TRBJ1-3; D gene ambiguous. This CDR3 contains 16 residues. Trimming stripped 0 bases from V and 3 bases from J, with 13 bases between. Germline V gene sequence: CDR1 SGHDT, CDR2 YYEEEE. In DNA form, the CDR3 reads TGTGCCAGCAGCTTGGGGCCTTGGCAGGTTGGAAACACCATATATTTT. It translates to CASSLGPWQVGNTIYF.

V and J are TRBV5-1 and TRBJ1-4; TRBD1 might be the D (5 bases). The CDR3 spans 16 residues. V dropped 1 base and J dropped 0 bases, with 10 bases sitting between them. Germline CDR1 reads SGHRS; CDR2 reads YFSETQ. The CDR3 loop is CASSLSGPATNEKLFF. CDR3 nucleotides: TGCGCCAGCAGCTTGTCGGGGCCTGCAACTAATGAAAAACTGTTTTTT.

This clone has a single count. CDR3 in amino acids: CSVRGQETQYF. In nucleotides, the CDR3 is TGCAGCGTTCGGGGACAAGAGACCCAGTACTTC. This chain connects TRBV29-1 to TRBJ2-5; a weak D match, TRBD2 (5 bases). The V gene lost 5 bases and the J gene lost 2 bases, with 6 bases spanning the gap. The germline CDR1 and CDR2 sequences are SQVTM and ANQGSEA. The CDR3 has 11 amino acids. Based on the CDR3 plus reference TRBV29-1 and TRBJ2-5, the full variable domain is SAVISQKPSRDICQRGTSLTIQCQVDSQVTMMFWYRQQPGQSLTLIATANQGSEATYESGFVIDKFPISRPNLTFSTLTVSNMSPEDSSIYLCSVRGQETQYFGPGTRLLVL.

The V gene is TRBV27, the J gene TRBJ2-7; tentatively, D is TRBD2 (6 bases). The CDR3 sequence is 13 residues long. The germline gives CDR1 MNHEY, CDR2 SMNVEV (reference sequence). The V end was cut by 5 bases, the J end by 2 bases, with 10 bases between. The CDR3 DNA reads TGTGCCAGCAGTCCCGGGAGAACCTACGAGCAGTACTTC. Translation: CASSPGRTYEQYF.

V is TRBV5-6 and J is TRBJ2-2; TRBD1 matches at 8 bases. CDR1 is SGHDT and CDR2 is YYEEEE in the germline V gene. After removal of 9 bases from V and 1 base from J, the junction contained 14 bases not matched to a gene. The CDR3 has 17 residues. This chain's CDR3 is CATERAPGQENTGELFF. As DNA, the CDR3 is TGTGCCACCGAACGTGCCCCGGGACAGGAGAACACCGGGGAGCTGTTTTTT.

The rearrangement links TRBV19 to TRBJ1-1; TRBD1 might be the D (6 bases). The ends were cut back, 1 base at V and 6 bases at J, with 12 bases in the middle. The CDR3 has 14 residues. Germline CDR1 is LNHDA and CDR2 is SQIVND (reference sequence). The CDR3, as DNA: TGTGCCAGTAGTATAGCAGGGGCGACCTCTGAAGCTTTCTTT. This translates into CASSIAGATSEAFF. The full variable domain, its missing parts supplied by reference TRBV19 and TRBJ1-1, is DGGITQSPKYLFRKEGQNVTLSCEQNLNHDAMYWYRQDPGQGLRLIYYSQIVNDFQKGDIAEGYSVSREKKESFPLTVTSAQKNPTAFYLCASSIAGATSEAFFGQGTRLTVV.

The V and J genes are TRBV4-3 and TRBJ2-7; D possibly matches TRBD1 or TRBD2 (7 bases each). The germline V gene has CDR1 LGHNA and CDR2 YSLEER. This CDR3 spans 16 amino acids. Between the trimmed V and J ends, which lost 1 base and 5 bases, there was a span of 18 bases. The CDR3 loop reads CASSQGAGGALNEQYF. The CDR3 nucleotides are TGCGCCAGCAGCCAAGGGGCAGGGGGGGCTCTGAACGAGCAGTACTTC.

The table lists this clone with a count of one. The rearrangement uses TRBV19 and TRBJ2-1; the D gene is possibly TRBD1 (5 bases). This CDR3 region has 14 residues. Trimming pared 4 bases from V and 4 bases from J, leaving 11 bases between. The V gene's germline CDR1 is LNHDA and CDR2 SQIVND (reference sequence). The chain's CDR3 is CASSKIDRYNEQFF. CDR3 sequence (DNA): TGTGCCAGTAGTAAAATCGACAGATACAATGAGCAGTTCTTC.

The V call is TRBV6-5, the J call TRBJ2-2; D tentatively reads TRBD1 or TRBD2 (5 bases each). Germline CDR1 MNHEY, CDR2 SVGAGI. This CDR3 is 12 amino acids long. V was pared by 8 bases and J by 1 base, with 5 bases between. CDR3 amino acids: CASGGNTGELFF. CDR3 bases: TGTGCCAGCGGGGGGAACACCGGGGAGCTGTTTTTT.

The chain is built from TRBV25-1 and TRBJ2-3; D possibly corresponds to TRBD1 (5 bases). Germline V lookup: CDR1 MGHDK, CDR2 SYGVNS. CDR3 length equals 14 residues. The V end was cut by 1 base, the J end by 2 bases, with 7 bases between. The chain's CDR3 is CASSELGLTDTQYF. The CDR3 nucleotides read TGTGCCAGCAGTGAATTGGGGCTCACAGATACGCAGTATTTT.

The V and J genes are TRBV29-1 and TRBJ1-1, with D hard to call. Per the germline V gene, CDR1 is SQVTM and CDR2 is ANQGSEA. The V and J ends lost 2 bases and 0 bases respectively, with 4 bases between them. The length of the CDR3 is 12 residues. In nucleotides, the CDR3 is TGCAGCGTTGAACTACTGAACACTGAAGCTTTCTTT. It yields the protein CSVELLNTEAFF.

The chain has TRBV6-5 and TRBJ2-2; tentatively, D is TRBD2 (6 bases). The CDR3 spans 14 residues. CDR1 and CDR2 (germline): MNHEY, SVGAGI. Deletions cut 4 bases from V and 5 bases from J, with 11 bases between. DNA for the CDR3: TGTGCCAGCAGTTCGCGGGGCAAAACCGGGGAGCTGTTTTTT. It encodes CASSSRGKTGELFF.

The V gene is TRBV19, the J gene TRBJ1-2, with TRBD1 identical over 10 bases. The germline V gene encodes CDR1 LNHDA and CDR2 SQIVND (reference sequence). The J segment lost 3 bases and the V segment lost 6 bases, leaving 4 bases of the junction unmatched. There are 14 residues in the CDR3. Here the CDR3 DNA reads TGTGCCAGTAGCCCCGGGACAGGGGACTATGGCTACACCTTC. Encoded protein: CASSPGTGDYGYTF.

DNA of the CDR3: TGTGCCAGCAGAGGCACCCTACCCGCTTACGAGCAGTACTTC. Translating gives CASRGTLPAYEQYF. The V gene is TRBV6-1, the J gene TRBJ2-7, with D uncertain. Per the germline V gene, CDR1 is MNHNS and CDR2 is SASEGT. Between the trimmed V and J ends, which lost 6 bases and 4 bases, there was a span of 16 bases. The CDR3 runs 14 residues.

The CDR3 spells CASSFMDRANEQFF. The CDR3 coding sequence is TGTGCCAGCAGTTTCATGGACAGGGCCAATGAGCAGTTCTTC. The V and J genes are TRBV27 and TRBJ2-1, with 8 bases that match TRBD1. Germline lookup yields CDR1 MNHEY and CDR2 SMNVEV (reference sequence). V was pared by 3 bases and J by 6 bases, with 4 bases of the junction left unmatched. The CDR3 is made up of 14 amino acids.